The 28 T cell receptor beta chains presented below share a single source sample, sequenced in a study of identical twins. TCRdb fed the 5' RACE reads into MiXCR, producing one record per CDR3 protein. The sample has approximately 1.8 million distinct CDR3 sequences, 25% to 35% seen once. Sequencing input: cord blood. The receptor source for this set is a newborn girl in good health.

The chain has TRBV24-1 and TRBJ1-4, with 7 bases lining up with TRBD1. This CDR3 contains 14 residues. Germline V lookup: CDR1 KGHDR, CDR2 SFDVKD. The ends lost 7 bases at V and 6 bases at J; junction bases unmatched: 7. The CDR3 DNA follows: TGTGCCACCAGGACAGGGAGGAGGGATGAAAAACTGTTTTTT. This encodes CATRTGRRDEKLFF.

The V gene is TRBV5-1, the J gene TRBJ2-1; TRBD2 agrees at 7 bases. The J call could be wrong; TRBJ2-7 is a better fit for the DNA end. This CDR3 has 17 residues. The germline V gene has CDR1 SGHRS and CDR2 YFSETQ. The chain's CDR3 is CASSFELSSGSYNEQYF. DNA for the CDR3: TGCGCCAGCAGCTTCGAATTATCTAGCGGCTCCTACAATGAGCAGTACTTC.

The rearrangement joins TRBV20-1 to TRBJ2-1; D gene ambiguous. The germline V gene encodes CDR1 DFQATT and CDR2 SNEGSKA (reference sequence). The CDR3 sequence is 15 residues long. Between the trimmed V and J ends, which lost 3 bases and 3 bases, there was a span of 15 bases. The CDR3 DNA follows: TGCAGTGCTAGCGACTCAGGAGAGCTCTACAATGAGCAGTTCTTC. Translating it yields CSASDSGELYNEQFF.

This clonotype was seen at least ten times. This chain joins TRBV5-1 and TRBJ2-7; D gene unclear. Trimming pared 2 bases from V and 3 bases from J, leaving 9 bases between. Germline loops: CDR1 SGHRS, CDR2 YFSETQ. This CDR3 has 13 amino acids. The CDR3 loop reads CASSFRANYEQYF. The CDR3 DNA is TGCGCCAGCAGCTTTAGGGCGAACTACGAGCAGTACTTC.

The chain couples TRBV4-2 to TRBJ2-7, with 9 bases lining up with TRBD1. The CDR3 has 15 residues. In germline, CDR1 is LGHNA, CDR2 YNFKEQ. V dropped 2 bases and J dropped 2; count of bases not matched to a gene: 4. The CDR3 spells CASSQRQGVTYEQYF. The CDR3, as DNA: TGTGCCAGCAGCCAAAGACAGGGGGTTACCTACGAGCAGTACTTC.

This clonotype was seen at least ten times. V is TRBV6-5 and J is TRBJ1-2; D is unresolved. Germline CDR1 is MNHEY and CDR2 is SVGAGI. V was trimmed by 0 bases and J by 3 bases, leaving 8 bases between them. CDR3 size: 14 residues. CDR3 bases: TGTGCCAGCAGTTACTCGGGTCCCGACTATGGCTACACCTTC. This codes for CASSYSGPDYGYTF.

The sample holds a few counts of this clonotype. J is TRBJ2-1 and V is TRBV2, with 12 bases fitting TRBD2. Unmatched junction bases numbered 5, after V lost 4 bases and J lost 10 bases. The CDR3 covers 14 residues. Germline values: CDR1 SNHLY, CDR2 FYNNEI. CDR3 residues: CASSALAGGHEQFF. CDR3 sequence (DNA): TGTGCCAGCAGTGCTCTAGCGGGGGGGCACGAGCAGTTCTTC.

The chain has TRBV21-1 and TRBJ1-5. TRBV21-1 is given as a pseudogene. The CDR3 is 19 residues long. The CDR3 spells CASSIPHRRPTYSNQPQHF. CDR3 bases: TGTGCCAGCAGCATTCCCCACCGCAGGCCCACATATAGCAATCAGCCCCAGCATTTT.

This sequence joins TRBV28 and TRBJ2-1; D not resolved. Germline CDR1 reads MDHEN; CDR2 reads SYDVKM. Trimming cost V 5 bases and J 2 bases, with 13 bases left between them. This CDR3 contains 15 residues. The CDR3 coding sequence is TGTGCCAGCAGTCCTGCGAGGTATACCTACAATGAGCAGTTCTTC. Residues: CASSPARYTYNEQFF. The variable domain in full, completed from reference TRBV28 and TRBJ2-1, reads DVKVTQSSRYLVKRTGEKVFLECVQDMDHENMFWYRQDPGLGLRLIYFSYDVKMKEKGDIPEGYSVSREKKERFSLILESASTNQTSMYLCASSPARYTYNEQFFGPGTRLTVL.

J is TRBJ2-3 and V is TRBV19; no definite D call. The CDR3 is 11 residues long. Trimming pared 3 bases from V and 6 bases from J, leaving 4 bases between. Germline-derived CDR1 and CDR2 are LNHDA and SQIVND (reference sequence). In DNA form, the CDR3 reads TGTGCCAGTAGTATCTGGGATACGCAGTATTTT. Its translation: CASSIWDTQYF.

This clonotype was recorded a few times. The CDR3 reads CASSSKRGVQETQYF. The CDR3 DNA reads as TGTGCCAGCAGTAGTAAGCGGGGGGTCCAAGAGACCCAGTACTTC. The chain recombines TRBV25-1 with TRBJ2-5, with 9 bases identical to TRBD2. V lost 5 bases and J lost 1; bases outside the gene matches: 5. The CDR3 covers 15 residues. Germline CDR1 reads MGHDK; CDR2 reads SYGVNS.

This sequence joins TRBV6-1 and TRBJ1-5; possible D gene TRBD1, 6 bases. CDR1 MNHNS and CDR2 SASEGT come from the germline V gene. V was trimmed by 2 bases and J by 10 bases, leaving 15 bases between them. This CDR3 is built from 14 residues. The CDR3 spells CASSERGGFEPQHF. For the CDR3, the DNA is TGTGCCAGCAGTGAACGTGGGGGCTTCGAACCCCAGCATTTT.

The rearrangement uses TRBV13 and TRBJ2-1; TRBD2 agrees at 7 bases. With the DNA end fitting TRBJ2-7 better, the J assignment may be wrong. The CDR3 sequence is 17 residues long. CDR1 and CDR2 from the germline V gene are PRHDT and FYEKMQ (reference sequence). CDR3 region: CASSPKGTGGTYNEQYF. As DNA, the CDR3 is TGTGCCAGCAGCCCTAAGGGGACGGGAGGAACTTACAATGAGCAGTACTTC.

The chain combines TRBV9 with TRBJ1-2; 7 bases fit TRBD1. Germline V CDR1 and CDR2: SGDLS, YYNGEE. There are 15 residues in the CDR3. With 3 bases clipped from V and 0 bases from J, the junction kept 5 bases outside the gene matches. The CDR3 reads CASSAAGTANYGYTF. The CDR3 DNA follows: TGTGCCAGCAGCGCAGCCGGGACAGCTAACTATGGCTACACCTTC.

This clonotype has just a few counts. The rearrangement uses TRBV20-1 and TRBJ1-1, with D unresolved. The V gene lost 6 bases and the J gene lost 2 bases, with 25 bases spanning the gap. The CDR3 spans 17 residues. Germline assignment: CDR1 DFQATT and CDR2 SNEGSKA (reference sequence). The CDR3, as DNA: TGCAGTGCCACACTCCTCGAGGGCTCGGTCTCAAACACTGAAGCTTTCTTT. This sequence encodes CSATLLEGSVSNTEAFF.

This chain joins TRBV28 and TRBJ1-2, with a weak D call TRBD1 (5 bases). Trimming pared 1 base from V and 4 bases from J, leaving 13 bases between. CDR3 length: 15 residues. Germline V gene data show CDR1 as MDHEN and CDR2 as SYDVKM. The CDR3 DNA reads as TGTGCCAGCAGTTTATTTCGGGGGAGGAGCTATGGCTACACCTTC. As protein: CASSLFRGRSYGYTF.

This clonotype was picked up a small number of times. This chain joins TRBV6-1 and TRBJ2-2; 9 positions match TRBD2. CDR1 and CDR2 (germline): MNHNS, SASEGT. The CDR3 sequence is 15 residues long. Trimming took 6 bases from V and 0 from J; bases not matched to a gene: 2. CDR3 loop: CASRPSGANTGELFF. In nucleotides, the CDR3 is TGTGCCAGCAGACCTAGCGGGGCGAACACCGGGGAGCTGTTTTTT.

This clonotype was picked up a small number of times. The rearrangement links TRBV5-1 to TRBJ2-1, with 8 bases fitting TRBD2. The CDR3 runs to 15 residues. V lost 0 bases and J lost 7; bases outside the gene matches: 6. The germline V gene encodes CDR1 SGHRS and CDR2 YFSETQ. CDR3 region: CASSLAREGRNEQFF. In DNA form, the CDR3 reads TGCGCCAGCAGCTTGGCTCGGGAGGGCCGTAATGAGCAGTTCTTC.

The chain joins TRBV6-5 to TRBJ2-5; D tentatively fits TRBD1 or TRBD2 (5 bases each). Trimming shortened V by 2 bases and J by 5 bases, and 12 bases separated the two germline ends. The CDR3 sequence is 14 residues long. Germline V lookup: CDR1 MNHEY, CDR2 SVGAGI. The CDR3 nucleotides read TGTGCCAGCAGTTACGACTTCTGGGGGGAGACCCAGTACTTC. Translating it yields CASSYDFWGETQYF.

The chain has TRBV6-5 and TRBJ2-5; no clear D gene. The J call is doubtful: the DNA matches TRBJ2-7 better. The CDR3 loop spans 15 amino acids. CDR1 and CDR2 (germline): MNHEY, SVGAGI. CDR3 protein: CASSYSGRPPTEQYF. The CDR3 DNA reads TGTGCCAGCAGTTACTCCGGACGGCCTCCAACCGAGCAGTACTTC.

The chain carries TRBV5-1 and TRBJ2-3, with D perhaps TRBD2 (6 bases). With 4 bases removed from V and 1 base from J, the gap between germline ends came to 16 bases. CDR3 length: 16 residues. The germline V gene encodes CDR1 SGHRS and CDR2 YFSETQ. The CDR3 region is CASSPGLRSGTDTQYF. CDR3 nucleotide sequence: TGCGCCAGCAGCCCGGGACTCCGGAGTGGCACAGATACGCAGTATTTT.

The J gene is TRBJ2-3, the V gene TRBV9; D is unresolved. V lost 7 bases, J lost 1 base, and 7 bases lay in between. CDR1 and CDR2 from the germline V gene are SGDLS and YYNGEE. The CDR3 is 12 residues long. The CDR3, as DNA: TGTGCCAGCCAGAGAGGCACAGATACGCAGTATTTT. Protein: CASQRGTDTQYF. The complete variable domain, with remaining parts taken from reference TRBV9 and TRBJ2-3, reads DSGVTQTPKHLITATGQRVTLRCSPRSGDLSVYWYQQSLDQGLQFLIQYYNGEERAKGNILERFSAQQFPDLHSELNLSSLELGDSALYFCASQRGTDTQYFGPGTRLTVL.

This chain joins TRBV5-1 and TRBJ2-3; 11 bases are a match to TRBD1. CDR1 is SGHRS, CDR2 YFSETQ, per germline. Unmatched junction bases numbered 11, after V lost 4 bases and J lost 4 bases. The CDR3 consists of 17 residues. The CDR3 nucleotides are TGCGCCAGCAGCCACGGACAGGGGGCGCAGTACGCAGATACGCAGTATTTT. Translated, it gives CASSHGQGAQYADTQYF.

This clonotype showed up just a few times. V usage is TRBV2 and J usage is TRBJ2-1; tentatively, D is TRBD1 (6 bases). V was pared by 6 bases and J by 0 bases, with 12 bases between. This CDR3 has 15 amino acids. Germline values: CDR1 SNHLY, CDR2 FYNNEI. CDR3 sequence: CASRARDNSYNEQFF. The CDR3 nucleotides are TGTGCCAGCAGGGCCCGGGACAACTCCTACAATGAGCAGTTCTTC.

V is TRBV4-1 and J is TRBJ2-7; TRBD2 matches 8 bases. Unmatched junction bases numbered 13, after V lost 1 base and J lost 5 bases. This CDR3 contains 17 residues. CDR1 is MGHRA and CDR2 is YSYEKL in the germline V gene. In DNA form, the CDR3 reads TGCGCCAGCAGCCAAGTAGGGACTAGAGTTAGTATCAACGAGCAGTACTTC. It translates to CASSQVGTRVSINEQYF.

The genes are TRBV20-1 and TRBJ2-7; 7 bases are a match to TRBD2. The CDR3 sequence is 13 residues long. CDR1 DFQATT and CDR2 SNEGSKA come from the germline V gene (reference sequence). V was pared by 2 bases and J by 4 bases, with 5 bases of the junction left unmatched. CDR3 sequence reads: CSARTLASYEQYF. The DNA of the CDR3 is TGCAGTGCTAGAACACTAGCGTCATACGAGCAGTACTTC.

CDR3 bases: TGTGCCACCAGCAGAGATCGAGCGGGGGCAGATACGCAGTATTTT. Translating it yields CATSRDRAGADTQYF. The chain recombines TRBV15 with TRBJ2-3, with 8 bases that match TRBD2. The V gene end was trimmed by 0 bases and the J gene end by 4 bases; junction bases not matched to a gene: 3. The CDR3 is made up of 15 amino acids. In germline, CDR1 is LNHNV, CDR2 YYDKDF (reference sequence).

CDR3 region: CASSLFGTSGGYNEQFF. The CDR3 bases are TGCGCCAGCAGCTTGTTTGGGACTAGCGGAGGCTACAATGAGCAGTTCTTC. V usage is TRBV5-1 and J usage is TRBJ2-1; TRBD2 aligns across 11 bases. Trimming at V came to 1 base and at J to 3 bases, leaving 6 bases not matched to a gene. Germline assignment: CDR1 SGHRS and CDR2 YFSETQ. The CDR3 consists of 17 residues. Full variable domain (remainder filled in from reference TRBV5-1 and TRBJ2-1): KAGVTQTPRYLIKTRGQQVTLSCSPISGHRSVSWYQQTPGQGLQFLFEYFSETQRNKGNFPGRFSGRQFSNSRSEMNVSTLELGDSALYLCASSLFGTSGGYNEQFFGPGTRLTVL.